This T cell receptor beta chain was found in a study of blood T cell repertoires in COVID-19. The ends were cut back, 4 bases at V and 5 bases at J, with 11 bases in the middle. The CDR3 has 13 residues. Germline lookup yields CDR1 LNHNV and CDR2 YYDKDF (reference sequence). Original handling: Nucleated cell number was recorded as an estimate derived from reference gene primer amplification. Assay used: immunoSEQ multiplex PCR; TCRdb lists only in-frame clones, some missing. The V and J calls and clone size come from that table; D and trimming were worked out from the DNA. The table records about 150,000 clones, 88% of them present only once.

Input material: peripheral blood. The clonotype comes from a human donor in a cohort sampled during active COVID-19. The chain employs TRBV15 and TRBJ1-1; tentative D call: TRBD1 (6 bases). The CDR3 reads CATSNRVETEAFF. The CDR3 DNA is TGTGCCACCAGCAACAGGGTAGAGACTGAAGCTTTCTTT.